These T cell receptor beta chains were read from a single sample in a study of T cell repertoires in ileal Crohn's disease. Using immunoSEQ multiplex PCR, the repertoire was profiled, and TCRdb retains in-frame clones only, with some absent. The table has about 11,000 clones, 79% seen once; the top ten hold approximately 6.5%. The specimen sequenced was ileal tissue. These receptors all stem from an adult with Crohn's disease. Each CDR3 is given with its conserved first and last residue. A D gene is named only where the DNA matches it firmly. Clone size is stated in some rows and not others, as once, few, many or a class when expanded.

V gene	J gene	D gene	CDR3 length	clone size	CDR3 protein	CDR3 DNA
TRBV13	TRBJ1-2	-	12	-	CASSSGVEGYTF	TGTGCCAGCAGCTCCGGGGTAGAGGGCTACACCTTC
TRBV30	TRBJ1-1	-	16	-	CAWSLSRKTGNTEAFF	TGTGCCTGGAGCCTCTCCCGGAAGACAGGGAACACTGAAGCTTTCTTT
TRBV5-1	TRBJ1-2	TRBD1	13	medium-sized	CASSLGQGEGYTF	TGCGCCAGCAGCCTCGGACAGGGTGAGGGCTACACCTTC
TRBV11-2	TRBJ2-2	TRBD2	16	-	CASSLVGGGASGELFF	TGTGCCAGCAGCTTAGTTGGCGGGGGGGCCTCCGGGGAGCTGTTTTTT
TRBV4-2	TRBJ2-5	-	17	-	CASSQGISSGVYETQYF	TGTGCCAGCAGCCAAGGTATATCGTCCGGGGTCTATGAGACCCAGTACTTC
TRBV25-1	TRBJ2-1	TRBD2	18	-	CASSGETSRGRGDNEQFF	TGTGCCAGCAGTGGAGAGACTTCAAGGGGTCGGGGGGACAATGAGCAGTTCTTC
TRBV7-9	TRBJ2-1	TRBD2	13	-	CASSLSAGETQFF	TGTGCCAGCAGCTTAAGCGCGGGGGAGACCCAGTTCTTC
TRBV2	TRBJ2-7	TRBD1	15	-	CASSGGTGFANEQYF	TGTGCCAGCAGTGGAGGGACAGGGTTTGCGAACGAGCAGTACTTC
TRBV2	TRBJ2-2	TRBD1	16	-	CASRRADRAVTGELFF	TGTGCCAGCCGCCGGGCGGACAGGGCCGTGACCGGGGAGCTGTTTTTT
TRBV5-4	TRBJ2-3	TRBD2	14	-	CASSRGGAQNTQYF	TGTGCCAGCAGCCGGGGGGGGGCGCAAAATACGCAGTATTTT
TRBV2	TRBJ2-7	-	14	-	CASSEARFSHEQYF	TGTGCCAGCAGTGAAGCGCGATTTTCCCACGAGCAGTACTTC
TRBV19	TRBJ2-2	-	13	once	CASSVRGGGELFF	TGTGCCAGTAGTGTCAGGGGTGGCGGGGAGCTGTTTTTT
TRBV30	TRBJ1-1	-	11	once	CAWSKRTDVFF	TGTGCCTGGAGTAAGCGGACAGACGTTTTCTTT
TRBV30	TRBJ2-7	-	13	-	CAWSTKAGTPQYF	TGTGCCTGGAGTACAAAGGCGGGGACTCCACAGTACTTC
TRBV6-1	TRBJ1-1	-	12	-	CASTERDTEAFF	TGTGCCAGCACGGAACGGGACACTGAAGCTTTCTTT
TRBV5-1	TRBJ2-6	-	17	once	CASSLEYSSSGANVLTF	TGCGCCAGCAGCTTGGAATACTCGTCCTCTGGGGCCAACGTCCTGACTTTC